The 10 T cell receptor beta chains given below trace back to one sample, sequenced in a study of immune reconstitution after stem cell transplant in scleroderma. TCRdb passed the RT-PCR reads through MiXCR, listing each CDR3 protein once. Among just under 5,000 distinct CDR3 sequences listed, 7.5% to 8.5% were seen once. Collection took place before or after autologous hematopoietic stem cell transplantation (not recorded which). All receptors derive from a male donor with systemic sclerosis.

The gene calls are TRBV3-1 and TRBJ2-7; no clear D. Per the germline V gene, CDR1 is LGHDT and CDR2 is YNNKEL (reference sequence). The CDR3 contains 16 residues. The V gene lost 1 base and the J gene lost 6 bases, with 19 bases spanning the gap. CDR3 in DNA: TGTGCCAGCAGCCAAGGCGTCGGCAGCCCTGGAGCCGAGCAGTACTTC. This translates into CASSQGVGSPGAEQYF.

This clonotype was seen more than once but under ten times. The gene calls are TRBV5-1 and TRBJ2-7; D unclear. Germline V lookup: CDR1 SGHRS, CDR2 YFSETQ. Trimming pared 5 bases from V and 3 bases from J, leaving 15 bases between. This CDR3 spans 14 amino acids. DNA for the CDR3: TGCGCCAGCAGGGCTGTAAGTGGGTTCTACGAGCAGTACTTC. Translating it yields CASRAVSGFYEQYF.

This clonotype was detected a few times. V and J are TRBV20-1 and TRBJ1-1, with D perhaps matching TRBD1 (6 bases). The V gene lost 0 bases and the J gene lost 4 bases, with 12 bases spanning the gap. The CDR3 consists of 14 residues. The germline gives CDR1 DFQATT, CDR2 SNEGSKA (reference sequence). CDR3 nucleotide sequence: TGCAGTGCTAGAGAGGCCAGGGGCACCACTGAAGCTTTCTTT. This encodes CSAREARGTTEAFF.

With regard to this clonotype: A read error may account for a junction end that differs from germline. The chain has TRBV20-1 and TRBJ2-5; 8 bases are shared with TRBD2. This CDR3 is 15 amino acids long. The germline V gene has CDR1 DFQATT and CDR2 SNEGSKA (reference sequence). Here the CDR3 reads CSARGTSGHQETQYF. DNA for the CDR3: TGCAGTGCGAGAGGTACTAGCGGACACCAAGAGACCCAGTACTTC.

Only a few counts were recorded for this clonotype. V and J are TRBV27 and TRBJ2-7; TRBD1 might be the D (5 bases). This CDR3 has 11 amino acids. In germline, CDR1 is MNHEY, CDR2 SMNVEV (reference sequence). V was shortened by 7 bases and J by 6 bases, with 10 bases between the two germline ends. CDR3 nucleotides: TGTGCCAGCATTAGGGGTCCCGAGCAGTACTTC. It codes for CASIRGPEQYF.

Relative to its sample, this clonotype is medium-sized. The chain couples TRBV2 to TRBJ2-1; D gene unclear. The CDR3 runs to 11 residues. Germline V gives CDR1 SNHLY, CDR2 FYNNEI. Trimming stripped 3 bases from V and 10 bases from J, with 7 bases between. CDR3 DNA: TGTGCCAGCAGTGATGTTGGGGAGCAGTTCTTC. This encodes CASSDVGEQFF.

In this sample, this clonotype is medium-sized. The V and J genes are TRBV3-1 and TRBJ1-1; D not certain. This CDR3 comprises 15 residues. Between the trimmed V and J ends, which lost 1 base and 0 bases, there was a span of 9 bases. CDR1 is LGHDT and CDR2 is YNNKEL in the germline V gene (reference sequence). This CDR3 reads CASSQGSDMNTEAFF. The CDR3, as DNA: TGTGCCAGCAGCCAAGGGTCAGATATGAACACTGAAGCTTTCTTT.

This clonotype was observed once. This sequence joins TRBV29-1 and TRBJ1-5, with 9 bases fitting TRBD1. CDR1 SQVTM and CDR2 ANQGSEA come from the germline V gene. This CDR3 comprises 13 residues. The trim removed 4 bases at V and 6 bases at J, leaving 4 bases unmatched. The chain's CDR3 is CSVAGQGSQPQHF. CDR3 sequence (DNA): TGCAGCGTTGCTGGACAGGGGAGTCAGCCCCAGCATTTT.

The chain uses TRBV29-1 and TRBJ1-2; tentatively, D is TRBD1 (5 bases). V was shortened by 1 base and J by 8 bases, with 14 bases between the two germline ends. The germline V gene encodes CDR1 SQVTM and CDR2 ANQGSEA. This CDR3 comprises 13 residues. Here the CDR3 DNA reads TGCAGCGTTGAAGGTTTTCAGGGAGACGGCTACACCTTC. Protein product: CSVEGFQGDGYTF.

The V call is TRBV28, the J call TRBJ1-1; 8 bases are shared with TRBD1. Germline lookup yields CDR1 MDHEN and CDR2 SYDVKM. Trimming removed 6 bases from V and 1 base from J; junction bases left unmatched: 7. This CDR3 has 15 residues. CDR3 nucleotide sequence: TGTGCCAGCAGCCCCTGGCAGGGGGCGAACACTGAAGCTTTCTTT. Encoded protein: CASSPWQGANTEAFF.